The clone carrying this T cell receptor beta chain was detected ten times or more. Two-round multiplex PCR on genomic DNA was the method by which TCR beta CDR3 was amplified. Primers specific to each TRBV and TRBJ gene were used in first-round PCR. TCRdb analysed the multiplex PCR reads with MiXCR anew, one entry per CDR3 protein. The profile shows roughly 18,000 distinct CDR3 sequences, about 40% of them singletons. The sample comes from a study of prognosis after radiotherapy for stage I lung cancer. Background on the study: No patient received concurrent therapy with stereotactic body radiotherapy. Post-radiotherapy, distant metastases were observed in several patients (median around seven months), whereas no significant progression was observed in over 13.

In germline, CDR1 is KGHDR, CDR2 SFDVKD. The V segment lost 0 bases and the J segment 2 bases; nucleotides outside the gene matches: 2. The CDR3 runs 15 residues. The source of this sequence is a donor aged 50 or older with non-small cell lung cancer. The rearrangement uses TRBV24-1 and TRBJ2-5, with 7 positions matching TRBD1. The starting material was PBMCs, obtained before or after stereotactic body radiation therapy (not recorded which). The CDR3: CATSDLKQGQETQYF. Here the CDR3 DNA reads TGTGCCACCAGTGATTTGAAACAGGGGCAAGAGACCCAGTACTTC.